A single sample is the source of the 13 T cell receptor beta chains below, sequenced in a study of blood T cell repertoires in COVID-19. The data were produced by immunoSEQ multiplex PCR, yet TCRdb's version contains in-frame clones alone and is incomplete. The sample includes around 250,000 clones, about 90% of them seen just once. Sequences were obtained from PBMCs or T cells enriched from blood (not recorded which). The receptors were gathered from a woman in her twenties or thirties with acute COVID-19.

The chain joins TRBV19 to TRBJ2-2; TRBD2 might be the D (6 bases). Germline CDR1 reads LNHDA; CDR2 reads SQIVND (reference sequence). V lost 6 bases and J 4 bases, leaving 9 bases between the germline ends. The CDR3 has 13 amino acids. The CDR3 sequence: CASRTSATGELFF. The CDR3 nucleotides are TGTGCCAGTAGGACTAGTGCCACCGGGGAGCTGTTTTTT.

CDR3 protein: CASSGTGGPRSPLHF. For the CDR3, the DNA is TGTGCCAGCAGTGGGACAGGGGGGCCTCGTTCACCCCTCCACTTT. V usage is TRBV2 and J usage is TRBJ1-6; TRBD1 matches 10 bases. Trimming at V came to 4 bases and at J to 9 bases, leaving 6 bases not matched to a gene. CDR1 is SNHLY and CDR2 is FYNNEI in the germline V gene. CDR3 length: 15 residues.

The genes are TRBV18 and TRBJ2-6, with 8 bases that match TRBD1. CDR1 is KGHSH, CDR2 LQKENI, per germline. CDR3 length: 19 residues. The ends lost 0 bases at V and 1 base at J; junction bases unmatched: 8. The CDR3 sequence is CASSPPFGQGPSGANVLTF. The CDR3, as DNA: TGTGCCAGCTCACCACCGTTTGGACAGGGCCCGTCTGGGGCCAACGTCCTGACTTTC.

The CDR3 protein is CASRRGSGNTIYF. Written as DNA, the CDR3 is TGCGCCAGCCGGAGAGGCTCTGGAAACACCATATATTTT. V usage is TRBV10-2 and J usage is TRBJ1-3; D ambiguous. Between the trimmed V and J ends, which lost 8 bases and 0 bases, there was a span of 8 bases. Germline CDR1 WSHSY, CDR2 SAAADI. There are 13 residues in the CDR3.

The CDR3 protein is CASSQGQGYGYTF. CDR3 DNA sequence: TGTGCCAGCAGCCAGGGACAGGGCTATGGCTACACCTTC. The rearrangement joins TRBV7-3 to TRBJ1-2; 9 bases fit TRBD1. Germline CDR1 is SGHTA and CDR2 is FQGTGA. This CDR3 spans 13 amino acids. Trimming took 5 bases from V and 4 from J; bases not matched to a gene: 2.

The genes are TRBV28 and TRBJ2-1; D is possibly TRBD1 (5 bases). V lost 9 bases and J 9 bases, leaving 27 bases between the germline ends. Per germline, CDR1 MDHEN and CDR2 SYDVKM. The CDR3 consists of 16 residues. The CDR3 DNA sequence: TGTGCCAGTAAATCCTCGGACCAGGAAGGGGTGGGTGAGCAGTTCTTC. Translation gives CASKSSDQEGVGEQFF.

The rearrangement joins TRBV11-2 to TRBJ2-5; the D is unclear. The CDR3 runs 14 residues. V gave up 1 base and J gave up 5 bases, with 11 bases separating them. Germline CDR1 SGHAT, CDR2 FQNNGV. The DNA for the CDR3 is TGTGCCAGCAGCTTAGTCTCCGGCAGGGAGACCCAGTACTTC. This translates into CASSLVSGRETQYF. Full variable domain (rest looked up from reference TRBV11-2 and TRBJ2-5): EAGVAQSPRYKIIEKRQSVAFWCNPISGHATLYWYQQILGQGPKLLIQFQNNGVVDDSQLPKDRFSAERLKGVDSTLKIQPAKLEDSAVYLCASSLVSGRETQYFGPGTRLLVL.

This chain links TRBV5-1 with TRBJ2-1; maybe TRBD2 (6 bases). Germline CDR1 and CDR2: SGHRS and YFSETQ. This CDR3 is 15 amino acids long. V lost 2 bases and J lost 5, with 14 bases in between. The CDR3 region has the DNA TGCGCCAGCAGCTTAAGAGGTGGAGGGAACAATGAGCAGTTCTTC. This codes for CASSLRGGGNNEQFF.

CDR3 region: CASRETGGSNTGELFF. The CDR3 DNA reads TGTGCCAGCAGGGAAACAGGGGGATCCAACACCGGGGAGCTGTTTTTT. This rearrangement joins TRBV5-6 to TRBJ2-2, with 8 positions matching TRBD1. The germline gives CDR1 SGHDT, CDR2 YYEEEE. Trimming removed 5 bases from V and 2 bases from J; junction bases left unmatched: 8. This CDR3 spans 16 amino acids.

The genes are TRBV4-3 and TRBJ2-3, with TRBD2 matching 12 bases. J gave up 4 bases and V 1 base, and 0 bases lay outside the gene matches. This CDR3 has 15 residues. CDR1 is LGHNA, CDR2 YSLEER, per germline. CDR3 protein: CASSQGLAGADTQYF. CDR3 bases: TGCGCCAGCAGCCAAGGACTAGCGGGAGCAGATACGCAGTATTTT.

This clone has a single count. This chain uses TRBV12-3 or TRBV12-4 with TRBJ2-1; TRBD2 might be the D (6 bases). This CDR3 spans 12 amino acids. V shed 6 bases and J shed 9 bases, with 12 bases lying between them. The CDR3 nucleotides read TGTGCCAGCAGCGTTATGGGGGGTGAGCAGTTCTTC. This translates into CASSVMGGEQFF.

On this clone: One junction end disagrees with the germline gene, perhaps due to a read error. The chain is built from TRBV19 and TRBJ1-1, with TRBD1 matching over 7 bases. In germline, CDR1 is LNHDA, CDR2 SQIVND (reference sequence). CDR3 length equals 16 residues. The CDR3 nucleotides are TGTGCCAGTAGTATTAGGGACAGACACCCGAACGCTGAAGCTTTCTTT. As protein: CASSIRDRHPNAEAFF.

The chain couples TRBV5-1 to TRBJ1-4; TRBD1 aligns across 11 bases. This CDR3 is built from 16 residues. Germline CDR1 is SGHRS and CDR2 is YFSETQ. Trimming at V came to 0 bases and at J to 8 bases, leaving 6 bases not matched to a gene. CDR3 coding DNA: TGCGCCAGCAGCTTGGTGGACAGGGGGCATAACGAAAAACTGTTTTTT. Protein sequence: CASSLVDRGHNEKLFF.